This T cell receptor beta chain was sequenced during a study of blood T cell repertoires in COVID-19. V was pared by 4 bases and J by 6 bases, with 16 bases between. The germline V gene has CDR1 SEHNR and CDR2 FQNEAQ (reference sequence). The CDR3 contains 15 residues. Original analysis: From reference gene primer amplification, estimates of nucleated cell counts were derived. Only in-frame clones appear in the TCRdb table, and some are missing; sequencing was by immunoSEQ multiplex PCR. The DNA was the basis for D and trimming; V, J and clone size are from that table. The sample yields approximately 50,000 clones, over 75% seen once.

Sequencing was done on a sample of peripheral blood. The V and J genes are TRBV7-9 and TRBJ2-1; maybe TRBD2 (6 bases). The sequence derives from a human donor in a cohort sampled during active COVID-19. The CDR3 here is CASSWGDHPTNEQFF. The CDR3 DNA reads as TGTGCCAGCAGCTGGGGGGACCACCCGACCAATGAGCAGTTCTTC.